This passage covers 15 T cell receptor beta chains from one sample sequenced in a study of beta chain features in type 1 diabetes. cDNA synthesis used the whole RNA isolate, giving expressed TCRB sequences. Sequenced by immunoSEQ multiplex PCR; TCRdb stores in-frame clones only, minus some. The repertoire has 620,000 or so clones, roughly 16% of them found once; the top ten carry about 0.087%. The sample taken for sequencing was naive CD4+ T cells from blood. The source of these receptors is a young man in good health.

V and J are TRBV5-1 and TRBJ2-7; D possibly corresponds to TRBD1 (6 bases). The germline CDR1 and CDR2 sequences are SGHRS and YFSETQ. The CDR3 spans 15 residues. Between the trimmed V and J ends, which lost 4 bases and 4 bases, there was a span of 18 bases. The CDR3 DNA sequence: TGCGCCAGCAGCGCAACACCCGGGACACCTTACGAGCAGTACTTC. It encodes CASSATPGTPYEQYF.

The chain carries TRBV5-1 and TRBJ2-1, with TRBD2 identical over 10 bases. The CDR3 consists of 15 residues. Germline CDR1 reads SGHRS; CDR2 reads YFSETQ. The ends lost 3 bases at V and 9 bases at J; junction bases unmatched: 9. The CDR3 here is CASSSLAGGRGEQFF. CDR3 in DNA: TGCGCCAGCAGCTCGTTAGCGGGGGGCCGCGGTGAGCAGTTCTTC.

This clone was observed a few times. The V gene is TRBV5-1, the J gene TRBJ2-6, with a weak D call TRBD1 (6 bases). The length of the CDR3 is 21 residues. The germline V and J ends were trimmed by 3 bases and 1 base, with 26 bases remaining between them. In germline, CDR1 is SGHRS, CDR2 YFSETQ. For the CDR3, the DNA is TGCGCCAGCAGCTCCCCAGAATATCAGGGGTCTTCAGAATCTGGGGCCAACGTCCTGACTTTC. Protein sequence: CASSSPEYQGSSESGANVLTF.

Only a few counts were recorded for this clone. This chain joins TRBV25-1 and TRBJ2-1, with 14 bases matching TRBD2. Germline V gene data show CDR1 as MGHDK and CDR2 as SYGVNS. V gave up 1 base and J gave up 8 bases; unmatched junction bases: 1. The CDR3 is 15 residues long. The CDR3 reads CASSELGLAGDEQFF. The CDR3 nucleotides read TGTGCCAGCAGTGAATTGGGACTAGCGGGGGATGAGCAGTTCTTC.

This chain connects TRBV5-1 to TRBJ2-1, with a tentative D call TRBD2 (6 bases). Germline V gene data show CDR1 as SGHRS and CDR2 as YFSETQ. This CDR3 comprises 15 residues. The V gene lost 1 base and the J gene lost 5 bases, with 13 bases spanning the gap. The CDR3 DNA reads TGCGCCAGCAGCTTGTGGCTAGCGCCAAACAATGAGCAGTTCTTC. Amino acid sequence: CASSLWLAPNNEQFF.

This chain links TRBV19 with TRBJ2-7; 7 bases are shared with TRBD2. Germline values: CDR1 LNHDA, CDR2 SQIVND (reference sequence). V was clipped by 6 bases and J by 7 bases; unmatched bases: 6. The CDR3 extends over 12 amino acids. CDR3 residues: CASSAGRREQYF. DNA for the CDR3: TGTGCCAGTAGCGCCGGGAGGAGAGAGCAGTACTTC.

The CDR3 sequence is CASSPTSGANTGELFF. DNA of the CDR3: TGTGCCAGCAGCCCAACTAGCGGGGCCAACACCGGGGAGCTGTTTTTT. The chain employs TRBV5-4 and TRBJ2-2; 10 bases agree with TRBD2. V lost 4 bases to trimming and J lost 2 bases; unmatched junction nucleotides: 5. This CDR3 contains 16 residues. The germline V gene encodes CDR1 SGHNT and CDR2 YYREEE (reference sequence). The whole variable domain, filled in from reference TRBV5-4 and TRBJ2-2, reads ETGVTQSPTHLIKTRGQQVTLRCSSQSGHNTVSWYQQALGQGPQFIFQYYREEENGRGNFPPRFSGLQFPNYSSELNVNALELDDSALYLCASSPTSGANTGELFFGEGSRLTVL.

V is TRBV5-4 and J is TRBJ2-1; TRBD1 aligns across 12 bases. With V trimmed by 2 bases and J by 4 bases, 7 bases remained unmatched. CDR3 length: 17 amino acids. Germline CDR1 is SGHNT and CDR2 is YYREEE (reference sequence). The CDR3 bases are TGTGCCAGCAGCTTAGCCTCGGGACAGGGGGCTTACAATGAGCAGTTCTTC. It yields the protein CASSLASGQGAYNEQFF.

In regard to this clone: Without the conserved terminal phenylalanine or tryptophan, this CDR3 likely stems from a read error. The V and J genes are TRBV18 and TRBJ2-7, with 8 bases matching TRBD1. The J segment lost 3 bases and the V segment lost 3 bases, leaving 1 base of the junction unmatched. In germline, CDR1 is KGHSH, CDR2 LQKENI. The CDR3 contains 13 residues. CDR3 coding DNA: TGTGCCAGCTCACCGGGACAGGACTACGAGCAGTACCTC. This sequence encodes CASSPGQDYEQYL.

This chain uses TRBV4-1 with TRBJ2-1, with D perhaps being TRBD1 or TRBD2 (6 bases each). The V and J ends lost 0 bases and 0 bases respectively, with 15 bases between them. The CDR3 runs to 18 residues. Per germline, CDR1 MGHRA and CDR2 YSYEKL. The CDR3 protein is CASSQDQQGAGSYNEQFF. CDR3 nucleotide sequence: TGCGCCAGCAGCCAAGATCAACAGGGAGCGGGCTCCTACAATGAGCAGTTCTTC.

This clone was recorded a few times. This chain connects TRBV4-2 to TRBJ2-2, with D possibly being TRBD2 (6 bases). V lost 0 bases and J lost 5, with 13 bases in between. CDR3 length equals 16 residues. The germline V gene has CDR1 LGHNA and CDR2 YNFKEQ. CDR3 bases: TGTGCCAGCAGCCAAGATGGTCGTGCGGGGACCGGGGAGCTGTTTTTT. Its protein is CASSQDGRAGTGELFF.

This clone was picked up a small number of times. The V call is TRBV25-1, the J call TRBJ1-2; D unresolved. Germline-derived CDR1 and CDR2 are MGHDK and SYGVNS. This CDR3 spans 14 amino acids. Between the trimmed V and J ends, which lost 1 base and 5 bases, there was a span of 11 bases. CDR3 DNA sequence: TGTGCCAGCAGTGAATCAGGAGCGAAGTATGGCTACACCTTC. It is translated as CASSESGAKYGYTF.

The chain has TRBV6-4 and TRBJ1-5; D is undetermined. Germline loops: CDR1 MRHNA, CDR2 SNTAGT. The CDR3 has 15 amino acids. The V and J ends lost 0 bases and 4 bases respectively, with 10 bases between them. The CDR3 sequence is CASSDSPPGNQPQHF. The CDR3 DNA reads TGTGCCAGCAGTGACTCCCCCCCTGGGAATCAGCCCCAGCATTTT.

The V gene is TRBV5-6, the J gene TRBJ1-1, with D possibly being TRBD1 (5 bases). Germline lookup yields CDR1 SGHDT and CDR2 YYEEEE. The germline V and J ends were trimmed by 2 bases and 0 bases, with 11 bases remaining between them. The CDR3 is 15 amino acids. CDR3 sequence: CASSFRGRVNTEAFF. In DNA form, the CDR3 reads TGTGCCAGCAGCTTTAGAGGCAGGGTGAACACTGAAGCTTTCTTT. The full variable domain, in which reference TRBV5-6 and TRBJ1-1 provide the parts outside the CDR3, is DAGVTQSPTHLIKTRGQQVTLRCSPKSGHDTVSWYQQALGQGPQFIFQYYEEEERQRGNFPDRFSGHQFPNYSSELNVNALLLGDSALYLCASSFRGRVNTEAFFGQGTRLTVV.

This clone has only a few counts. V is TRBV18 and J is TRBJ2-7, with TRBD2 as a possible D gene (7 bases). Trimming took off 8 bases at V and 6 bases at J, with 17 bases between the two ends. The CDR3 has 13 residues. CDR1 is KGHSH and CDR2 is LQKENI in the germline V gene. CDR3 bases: TGTGCCAGCGGAGGCGGGGGCGAGGTCGAGCAGTACTTC. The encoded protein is CASGGGGEVEQYF.